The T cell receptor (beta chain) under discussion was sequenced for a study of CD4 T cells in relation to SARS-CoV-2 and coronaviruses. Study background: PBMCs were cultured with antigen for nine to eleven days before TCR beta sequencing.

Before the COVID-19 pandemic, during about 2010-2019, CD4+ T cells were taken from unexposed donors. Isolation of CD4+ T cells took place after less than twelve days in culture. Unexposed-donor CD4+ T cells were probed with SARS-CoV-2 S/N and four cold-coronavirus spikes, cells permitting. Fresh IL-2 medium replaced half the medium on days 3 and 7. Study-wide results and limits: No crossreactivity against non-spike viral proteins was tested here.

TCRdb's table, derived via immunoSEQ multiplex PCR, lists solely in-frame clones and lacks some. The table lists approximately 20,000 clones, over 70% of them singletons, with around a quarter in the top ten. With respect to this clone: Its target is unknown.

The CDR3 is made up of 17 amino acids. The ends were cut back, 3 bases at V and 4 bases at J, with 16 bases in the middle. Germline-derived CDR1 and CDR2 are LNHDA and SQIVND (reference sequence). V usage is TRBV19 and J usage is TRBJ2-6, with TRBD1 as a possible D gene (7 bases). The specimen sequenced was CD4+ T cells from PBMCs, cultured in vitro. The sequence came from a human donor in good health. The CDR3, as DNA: TGTGCCAGTAGTATTCCCCAGGGGGGTTCGGGGGCCAACGTCCTGACTTTC. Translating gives CASSIPQGGSGANVLTF.